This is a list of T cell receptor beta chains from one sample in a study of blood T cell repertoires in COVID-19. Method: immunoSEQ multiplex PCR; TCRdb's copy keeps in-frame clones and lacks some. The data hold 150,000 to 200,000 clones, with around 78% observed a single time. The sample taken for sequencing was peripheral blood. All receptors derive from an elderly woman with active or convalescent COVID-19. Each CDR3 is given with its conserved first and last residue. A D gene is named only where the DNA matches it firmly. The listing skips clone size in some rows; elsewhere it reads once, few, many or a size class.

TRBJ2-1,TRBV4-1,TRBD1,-,TGCGCCAGCAGCCAAGCCCTGGGACAGCCCTCCTACAATGAGCAGTTCTTC,CASSQALGQPSYNEQFF
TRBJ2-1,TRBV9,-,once,TGTGCCAGCAGCGTTCTAGGGGCTCAGTACAATGAGCAGTTCTTC,CASSVLGAQYNEQFF
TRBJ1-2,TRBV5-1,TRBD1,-,TGCGCCAGCAGCTTGGCCCCGGGACAGGAAGAATATGGCTACACCTTC,CASSLAPGQEEYGYTF
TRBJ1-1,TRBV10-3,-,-,TGTGCCATCAGTCCCACAGACACTGAAGCTTTCTTT,CAISPTDTEAFF
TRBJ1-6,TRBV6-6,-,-,TGTGCCAGCCTAACGCGGGGAAGCTCCTATAATTCACCCCTCCACTTT,CASLTRGSSYNSPLHF
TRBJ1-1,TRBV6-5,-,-,TGTGCCAGCAGCCCAAGACGGGGCACTGAAGCTTTCTTT,CASSPRRGTEAFF
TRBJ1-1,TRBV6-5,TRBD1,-,TGTGCCAGCAGCCTCAGGGGGAAGAACACTGAAGCTTTCTTT,CASSLRGKNTEAFF
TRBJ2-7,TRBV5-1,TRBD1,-,TGCGCCAGCAGCCCCGACAGGGGGACCTACGAGCAGTACTTC,CASSPDRGTYEQYF
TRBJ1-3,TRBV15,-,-,TGTGCCACCAGCAGAGGGCAGGGAAGAGGAAACACCATATATTTT,CATSRGQGRGNTIYF
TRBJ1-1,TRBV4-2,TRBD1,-,TGTGCCAGCAGCTTAAAGGGACAGGGGAACACTGAAGCTTTCTTT,CASSLKGQGNTEAFF
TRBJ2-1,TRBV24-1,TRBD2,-,TGTGCCACCCCCGTAGGGACTAGCTCCCATGAGCAGTTCTTC,CATPVGTSSHEQFF
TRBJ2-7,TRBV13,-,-,TGTGCCAGCAGCTTAGACTTACTAGGGGGGCAGTACTTC,CASSLDLLGGQYF
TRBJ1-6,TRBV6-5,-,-,TGTGCCAGCAGTTACGCCGCGGGGGGAATTAATTCACCCCTCCACTTT,CASSYAAGGINSPLHF
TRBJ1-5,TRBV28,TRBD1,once,TGTGCCAGCAGTTCTGGACAGGGAAGTAGCCAGCCCCAGCATTTT,CASSSGQGSSQPQHF
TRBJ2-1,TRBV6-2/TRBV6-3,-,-,TGTGCCAGCAGTTACACAGGGACAAAAAATGAGCAGTTCTTC,CASSYTGTKNEQFF
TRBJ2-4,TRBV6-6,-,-,TGTGCCAGCAGTCCCCCGTCCGCGGGGGCCCAAAACATTCAGTACTTC,CASSPPSAGAQNIQYF
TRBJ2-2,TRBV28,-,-,TGTGCCAGCAGTTTTGGGCAGATGGACACCGGGGAGCTGTTTTTT,CASSFGQMDTGELFF
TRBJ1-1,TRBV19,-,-,TGTGCCAGTAGTTTCCAGAATCGGGTGAACACTGAAGCTTTCTTT,CASSFQNRVNTEAFF
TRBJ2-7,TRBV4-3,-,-,TGCGCCAGCAGCCTAGAGGGGAGGGAGCAGTACTTC,CASSLEGREQYF
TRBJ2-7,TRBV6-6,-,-,TGTGCCAGCAGAGAACAGGCCTCGGGCGAGCAGTACTTC,CASREQASGEQYF
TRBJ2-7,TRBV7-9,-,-,TGTGCCAGCAGCCTGACAGGAATAACCTACGAGCAGTACTTC,CASSLTGITYEQYF
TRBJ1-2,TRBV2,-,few,TGTGCCAGCATTGGACAGTGGGCCAATGGCTACACCTTC,CASIGQWANGYTF
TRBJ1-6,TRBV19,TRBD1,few,TGTGCCAGCGGTCGGGGACAGGGGATTGATTCACCCCTCCACTTT,CASGRGQGIDSPLHF
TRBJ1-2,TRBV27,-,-,TGTGCCAGTAGATCGATCTCTTGGGGGGATAACTATGGCTACACCTTC,CASRSISWGDNYGYTF
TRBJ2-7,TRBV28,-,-,TGTGCCAGCAGAAAAAACAGGGCTGCCTACGAGCAGTACTTC,CASRKNRAAYEQYF
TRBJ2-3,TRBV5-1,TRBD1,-,TGCGCCAGCAGCTTGGACAGGGGACGGGGAGATACGCAGTATTTT,CASSLDRGRGDTQYF
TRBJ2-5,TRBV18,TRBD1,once,TGTGCCAGTTCCGGACAGGGCGAGGAGACCCAGTACTTC,CASSGQGEETQYF